The 20 T cell receptor beta chains presented below share a single source sample, sequenced in a study of T cells in Graves' hyperthyroidism and ophthalmopathy. The investigators amplified TCR beta CDR3 regions from RNA transcripts. The HTBI primer set was used in a first-round RT-PCR of the TCR CDR3. TCRdb reprocessed the multiplex PCR reads via MiXCR and lists one record per CDR3 protein. The repertoire holds about 720,000 distinct CDR3 sequences, about 16% seen once, with approximately 8.4% in the top ten. The sample consisted of blood. These receptors came from a young man with Graves' hyperthyroidism.

The sample holds many counts of this clonotype. The rearrangement uses TRBV12-3 or TRBV12-4 and TRBJ2-5; 9 nucleotides align to TRBD2. This CDR3 region has 16 residues. The V gene end was trimmed by 2 bases and the J gene end by 1 base; junction bases not matched to a gene: 5. For the CDR3, the DNA is TGTGCCAGCAGTTTATCGACTAGCGGCTTCCAAGAGACCCAGTACTTC. Translating gives CASSLSTSGFQETQYF.

For this clonotype: Since no conserved phenylalanine or tryptophan closes the CDR3, a read error is the likely cause. The chain couples TRBV7-3 to TRBJ2-7; D gene ambiguous. V gave up 5 bases and J gave up 2 bases, with 16 bases separating them. Germline CDR1 reads SGHTA; CDR2 reads FQGTGA. CDR3 length equals 15 residues. CDR3 nucleotides: TGTGCCAGCAGCCACTCAGGAGCGCGGACCTACGAGCAGTACTCC. Translating it yields CASSHSGARTYEQYS.

This clonotype was counted ten times or more. This sequence joins TRBV11-2 and TRBJ2-3; TRBD1 is a possible D gene (6 bases). The CDR3 runs to 13 residues. Trimming pared 4 bases from V and 4 bases from J, leaving 9 bases between. Germline assignment: CDR1 SGHAT and CDR2 FQNNGV. CDR3 in DNA: TGTGCCAGCAGCTACCCAGGGGCAGATACGCAGTATTTT. Protein sequence: CASSYPGADTQYF.

This clonotype was seen ten or more times. This chain joins TRBV3-1 and TRBJ2-7; TRBD2 aligns across 8 bases. Trimming at V came to 1 base and at J to 0 bases, leaving 2 bases not matched to a gene. The germline V gene encodes CDR1 LGHDT and CDR2 YNNKEL (reference sequence). The CDR3 is 15 amino acids. CDR3 nucleotide sequence: TGTGCCAGCAGCCAAGCGGGAGGGCCCTCCTACGAGCAGTACTTC. Protein: CASSQAGGPSYEQYF.

The chain carries TRBV5-1 and TRBJ1-1, with TRBD1 as a possible D gene (5 bases). The CDR3 contains 14 residues. Trimming stripped 6 bases from V and 1 base from J, with 13 bases between. CDR1 and CDR2 (germline): SGHRS, YFSETQ. The CDR3 DNA reads TGCGCCAGCACCACACTCACAGGGAACACTGAAGCTTTCTTT. Protein: CASTTLTGNTEAFF.

This clonotype was counted ten times or more. The chain carries TRBV6-6 and TRBJ2-5; possibly TRBD1 for D (6 bases). Germline V gene data show CDR1 as MNHNY and CDR2 as SVGAGI (reference sequence). V shed 0 bases and J shed 1 base, with 15 bases lying between them. The CDR3 is 17 amino acids. The CDR3 nucleotides read TGTGCCAGCAGTTACTCGAGAGGGAGCAGGGGCCAAGAGACCCAGTACTTC. Its protein product is CASSYSRGSRGQETQYF.

This clonotype occurred a few times. V gene TRBV7-8 combines with J gene TRBJ2-2, with 11 bases that match TRBD2. V lost 4 bases to trimming and J lost 1 base; unmatched junction nucleotides: 14. Germline assignment: CDR1 SGHVS and CDR2 FQNEAQ. The CDR3 runs 20 residues. This CDR3 is CASSSSYGDGTSGNTGELFF. The CDR3, as DNA: TGTGCCAGCAGCTCCAGCTATGGAGACGGGACTAGCGGGAACACCGGGGAGCTGTTTTTT.

This clonotype has more than one count but fewer than ten. The chain employs TRBV20-1 and TRBJ1-6, with 8 bases matching TRBD1. J was trimmed by 7 bases and V by 6 bases; bases with no gene match: 11. The CDR3 has 15 residues. The V gene's germline CDR1 is DFQATT and CDR2 SNEGSKA (reference sequence). Written as DNA, the CDR3 is TGCAGTGCCCTCCCCCGGACAGGGTGGAATTCACCCCTCCACTTT. This codes for CSALPRTGWNSPLHF.

The V gene is TRBV30, the J gene TRBJ1-5; TRBD1 might be the D (6 bases). Germline loops: CDR1 GTSNPN, CDR2 SVGIG (reference sequence). This CDR3 region has 14 residues. Deletions cut 0 bases from V and 5 bases from J, with 11 bases between. CDR3 in amino acids: CAWSVGQGYQPQHF. DNA of the CDR3: TGTGCCTGGAGTGTTGGTCAGGGGTATCAGCCCCAGCATTTT.

This chain connects TRBV12-3 or TRBV12-4 to TRBJ2-1; 8 bases agree with TRBD2. The CDR3 spans 14 residues. The ends lost 9 bases at V and 4 bases at J; junction bases unmatched: 8. This chain's CDR3 is CASQLAATYNEQFF. The CDR3 DNA sequence: TGTGCCAGTCAACTAGCGGCGACTTACAATGAGCAGTTCTTC.

This clonotype appeared many times. CDR3 sequence (DNA): TGTGCCAGCAGCCCCCCATGGGAAAACACTGAAGCTTTCTTT. It yields the protein CASSPPWENTEAFF. The rearrangement joins TRBV7-8 to TRBJ1-1, with D unresolved. The germline V gene encodes CDR1 SGHVS and CDR2 FQNEAQ. Between the trimmed V and J ends, which lost 5 bases and 2 bases, there was a span of 12 bases. This CDR3 comprises 14 residues.

V and J are TRBV4-1 and TRBJ2-1, with D tentatively TRBD1 or TRBD2 (5 bases each). Between the trimmed V and J ends, which lost 2 bases and 3 bases, there was a span of 11 bases. The CDR3 totals 15 residues. Germline CDR1 MGHRA, CDR2 YSYEKL. CDR3 in amino acids: CASSQQTGHYNEQFF. CDR3 DNA sequence: TGCGCCAGCAGCCAACAAACGGGGCACTACAATGAGCAGTTCTTC.

Only a few counts were recorded for this clonotype. The chain joins TRBV20-1 to TRBJ2-7; D may be TRBD1 (6 bases). Trimming removed 5 bases from V and 5 bases from J, with 25 bases in between. The germline V gene has CDR1 DFQATT and CDR2 SNEGSKA (reference sequence). The CDR3 runs to 16 residues. CDR3 protein: CSAAETYGTPRDEQYF. Written as DNA, the CDR3 is TGCAGTGCTGCAGAGACATACGGGACACCCCGCGACGAGCAGTACTTC.

This clonotype has at least ten counts. The CDR3: CASNLSGRVRLYNEQFF. The CDR3 bases are TGTGCCAGCAATCTGAGCGGGAGGGTCAGACTCTACAATGAGCAGTTCTTC. The rearrangement joins TRBV28 to TRBJ2-1; 10 bases agree with TRBD2. This CDR3 has 17 amino acids. Germline V gene sequence: CDR1 MDHEN, CDR2 SYDVKM. Trimming removed 7 bases from V and 3 bases from J; junction bases left unmatched: 12.

This clonotype was counted at least ten times. The chain uses TRBV3-1 and TRBJ1-4; no definite D call. The CDR3 is 12 amino acids. Trimming removed 0 bases at V and 4 bases at J, with 0 bases between. CDR1 and CDR2 from the germline V gene are LGHDT and YNNKEL (reference sequence). The CDR3: CASSQDNEKLFF. The CDR3 nucleotides read TGTGCCAGCAGCCAAGATAATGAAAAACTGTTTTTT.

This clonotype was found once. V usage is TRBV4-1 and J usage is TRBJ2-2, with 10 bases fitting TRBD1. In germline, CDR1 is MGHRA, CDR2 YSYEKL. Trimming took 0 bases from V and 7 from J; bases not matched to a gene: 8. This CDR3 is 17 amino acids long. The CDR3 sequence is CASSQDGTGVFSGELFF. The CDR3 DNA follows: TGCGCCAGCAGCCAAGATGGGACAGGGGTGTTTAGCGGGGAGCTGTTTTTT.

This clonotype was found a few times. The rearrangement joins TRBV9 to TRBJ1-2; TRBD1 matches 10 bases. The junction had 10 bases not matched to a gene; V was cut back by 3 bases and J by 8 bases. This CDR3 is built from 15 residues. Germline-derived CDR1 and CDR2 are SGDLS and YYNGEE. CDR3 sequence reads: CASSGGGQGIRGYTF. The DNA for the CDR3 is TGTGCCAGCAGCGGAGGGGGACAGGGGATAAGGGGCTACACCTTC.

This clonotype was seen ten or more times. The chain joins TRBV29-1 to TRBJ2-3; D is ambiguous. CDR1 is SQVTM and CDR2 is ANQGSEA in the germline V gene. The CDR3 loop spans 12 amino acids. This CDR3 reads CTVSWVTDTQYF. In DNA, the CDR3 is TGCACCGTGTCCTGGGTCACAGATACGCAGTATTTT.

This clonotype appeared many times. J is TRBJ1-1 and V is TRBV6-5; D is unresolved. The V gene's germline CDR1 is MNHEY and CDR2 SVGAGI. This CDR3 contains 13 residues. V lost 0 bases and J lost 0, with 2 bases in between. The chain's CDR3 is CASSYSMNTEAFF. As DNA, the CDR3 is TGTGCCAGCAGTTACTCGATGAACACTGAAGCTTTCTTT.

The genes are TRBV12-5 and TRBJ2-1, with 7 positions matching TRBD1. The CDR3 runs 15 residues. Germline V gene lookup returns CDR1 LGHNT and CDR2 FRNRAP. The V and J ends lost 1 base and 3 bases, in that order; junction bases with no gene match: 3. CDR3 DNA sequence: TGTGCTAGTGGTTTGGGACAGGGTGACTACAATGAGCAGTTCTTC. This sequence encodes CASGLGQGDYNEQFF.